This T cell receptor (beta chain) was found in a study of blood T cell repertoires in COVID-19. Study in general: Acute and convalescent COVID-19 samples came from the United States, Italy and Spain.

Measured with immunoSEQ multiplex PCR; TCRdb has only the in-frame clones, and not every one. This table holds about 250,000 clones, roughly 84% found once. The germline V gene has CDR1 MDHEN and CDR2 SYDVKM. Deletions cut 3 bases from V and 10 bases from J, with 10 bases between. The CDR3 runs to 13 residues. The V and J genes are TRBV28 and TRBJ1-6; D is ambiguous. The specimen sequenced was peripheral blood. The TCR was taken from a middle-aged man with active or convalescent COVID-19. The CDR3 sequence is CASSLAGGSPLHF. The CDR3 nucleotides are TGTGCCAGCAGTTTGGCGGGTGGCTCACCCCTCCACTTT.